This T cell receptor beta chain derives from a study of blood T cell repertoires in COVID-19. V was trimmed by 8 bases and J by 3 bases, leaving 11 bases between them. CDR3 length equals 12 residues. CDR1 and CDR2 from the germline V gene are MNHEY and SMNVEV (reference sequence). Measured with immunoSEQ multiplex PCR; TCRdb has only the in-frame clones, and not every one. The sample records 150,000 or so clones, approximately 77% being singletons. This clone was counted a single time. The chain is built from TRBV27 and TRBJ2-7, with D tentatively TRBD1 (6 bases). This TCR came from a man aged 55-75 years who had recovered from COVID-19. Sample: PBMCs or T cells enriched from blood (not recorded which). This CDR3 is CASGGGHYEQYF. CDR3 DNA sequence: TGTGCCAGCGGGGGCGGGCACTACGAGCAGTACTTC.